This paragraph reports one TCR beta chain. Its antigen is unidentified. The table came from immunoSEQ multiplex PCR; TCRdb's copy has only in-frame clones and leaves some out. The table lists approximately 85,000 clones, approximately 90% of them singletons, with about 7.3% in the top ten. This sample is drawn from a study of graft-versus-host responses after intestinal transplantation. About the research overall: In this cohort, recipients had multivisceral, liver-intestinal, or isolated intestinal transplants.

V lost 0 bases and J 1 base, leaving 16 bases between the germline ends. Germline V lookup: CDR1 GTSNPN, CDR2 SVGIG (reference sequence). The CDR3 is 16 residues long. The specimen was unstimulated CD8+ T cells sorted from spleen or lymph node cells, collected before transplant. The receptor comes from a human donor who was the organ donor for an intestinal transplant. The chain combines TRBV30 with TRBJ2-7, with TRBD2 as a possible D gene (6 bases). DNA of the CDR3: TGTGCCTGGAGTGTAACCAAAATAGCGGAATCCTACGAGCAGTACTTC. Translation gives CAWSVTKIAESYEQYF.